These 22 T cell receptor beta chains originate from one sample sequenced in a study of CD8 T cells in Susac syndrome. Reverse transcription of about 0.45 to 1 ug RNA was performed with random hexamers. TCRdb used MiXCR to reprocess the immunoSEQ multiplex PCR reads, holding one entry per CDR3 protein. The table shows more than 200,000 distinct CDR3 sequences, with about 94% occurring only once. Sequenced sample: CD4+ T cells from PBMCs. Receptor source: a human donor with Susac syndrome.

The chain combines TRBV20-1 with TRBJ2-3, with 12 bases identical to TRBD2. Trimming removed 4 bases from V and 5 bases from J; junction bases left unmatched: 7. This CDR3 contains 15 residues. Germline assignment: CDR1 DFQATT and CDR2 SNEGSKA (reference sequence). The CDR3 DNA reads as TGCAGTGCTACCCGACTAGCGGGGGATAAAGATACGCAGTATTTT. Translating it yields CSATRLAGDKDTQYF.

The rearrangement joins TRBV2 to TRBJ2-7; 9 positions agree with TRBD1. After removal of 6 bases from V and 3 bases from J, the junction contained 6 bases not matched to a gene. Germline CDR1 SNHLY, CDR2 FYNNEI. CDR3 length: 14 amino acids. The CDR3 is CASRSGTGFYEQYF. Written as DNA, the CDR3 is TGTGCCAGCAGATCCGGGACAGGGTTCTACGAGCAGTACTTC.

The chain links TRBV6-5 to TRBJ1-6; D may be TRBD1 (6 bases). This CDR3 has 14 residues. The ends were cut back, 4 bases at V and 10 bases at J, with 14 bases in the middle. Germline V gives CDR1 MNHEY, CDR2 SVGAGI. The CDR3 loop reads CASSSPYGGSPLHF. As DNA, the CDR3 is TGTGCCAGCAGTTCCCCTTATGGGGGCTCACCCCTCCACTTT.

The CDR3 region is CASSPGMGTGVTF. Written as DNA, the CDR3 is TGTGCCAGCAGTCCCGGGATGGGGACAGGGGTAACCTTC. V and J are TRBV6-2 or TRBV6-3 and TRBJ1-2; TRBD1 agrees at 10 bases. CDR3 size: 13 residues. The ends lost 5 bases at V and 14 bases at J; junction bases unmatched: 11. Germline CDR1 is MNHEY and CDR2 is SVGEGT.

The chain is built from TRBV19 and TRBJ1-5; the D gene is possibly TRBD1 (5 bases). The V end was cut by 9 bases, the J end by 6 bases, with 15 bases between. The CDR3 length is 13 residues. Germline V gives CDR1 LNHDA, CDR2 SQIVND (reference sequence). The CDR3, as DNA: TGTGCCAGCAGAAAGGGGCAGCGTCAGCCCCAGCATTTT. It codes for CASRKGQRQPQHF.

The chain couples TRBV20-1 to TRBJ1-2; 7 bases line up with TRBD1. Germline V gene lookup returns CDR1 DFQATT and CDR2 SNEGSKA (reference sequence). This CDR3 spans 15 amino acids. The CDR3 protein is CSSYRAGGLNYGYTF. The CDR3, as DNA: TGCAGCTCCTACCGGGCAGGGGGTTTAAACTATGGCTACACCTTC.

The gene calls are TRBV28 and TRBJ1-1; D gene unclear. The CDR3 sequence is 14 residues long. The V gene lost 3 bases and the J gene lost 4 bases, with 12 bases spanning the gap. The germline V gene has CDR1 MDHEN and CDR2 SYDVKM. The CDR3 region is CASSFNPRTTEAFF. CDR3 sequence (DNA): TGTGCCAGCAGTTTTAACCCAAGGACCACTGAAGCTTTCTTT.

The chain joins TRBV15 to TRBJ1-1, with D maybe TRBD1 (6 bases). The CDR3 totals 16 residues. CDR1 LNHNV and CDR2 YYDKDF come from the germline V gene (reference sequence). The V and J ends lost 3 bases and 2 bases respectively, with 16 bases between them. As DNA, the CDR3 is TGTGCCACCAGCAGCCCAACAAACAGGGAAAACACTGAAGCTTTCTTT. Translating it yields CATSSPTNRENTEAFF.

V and J are TRBV5-1 and TRBJ1-1; D is possibly TRBD1 (5 bases). The CDR3 consists of 14 residues. The V and J ends lost 5 bases and 1 base respectively, with 12 bases between them. Germline V CDR1 and CDR2: SGHRS, YFSETQ. The CDR3 coding sequence is TGCGCCAGCAGTTCCAGGGTGGCGAACACTGAAGCTTTCTTT. Encoded protein: CASSSRVANTEAFF.

The sample holds one count of this clonotype. This rearrangement joins TRBV9 to TRBJ2-2; D not certain. The CDR3 spans 15 residues. Trimming took 3 bases from V and 2 from J, leaving 11 bases between them. In germline, CDR1 is SGDLS, CDR2 YYNGEE. The CDR3 DNA reads as TGTGCCAGCAGCGCCGGAGATGTTAACACCGGGGAGCTGTTTTTT. It codes for CASSAGDVNTGELFF.

The chain combines TRBV18 with TRBJ1-5, with D possibly being TRBD1 (6 bases). The CDR3 length is 14 residues. The germline gives CDR1 KGHSH, CDR2 LQKENI. The ends were cut back, 4 bases at V and 1 base at J, with 8 bases in the middle. CDR3 nucleotide sequence: TGTGCCAGCTCACTAGACAGGAGCAATCAGCCCCAGCATTTT. Translating gives CASSLDRSNQPQHF.

This clonotype was recorded only once. The V call is TRBV3-1, the J call TRBJ2-2; D not certain. CDR3 length equals 18 residues. Trimming took 0 bases from V and 0 from J, leaving 14 bases between them. CDR1 is LGHDT, CDR2 YNNKEL, per germline (reference sequence). The CDR3 here is CASSQDLLTPANTGELFF. CDR3 DNA: TGTGCCAGCAGCCAAGATCTCCTCACACCTGCGAACACCGGGGAGCTGTTTTTT.

The rearrangement uses TRBV12-3 or TRBV12-4 and TRBJ1-5; D is possibly TRBD1 (6 bases). Trimming removed 5 bases at V and 3 bases at J, with 11 bases between. This CDR3 is 14 amino acids long. The CDR3, as DNA: TGTGCCAGCAGTGCGGACAGACTCAATCAGCCCCAGCATTTT. Its translation: CASSADRLNQPQHF.

The CDR3 region is CASSQEGGTPRGYGYTF. The CDR3, as DNA: TGTGCCAGCAGCCAAGAAGGGGGAACCCCGCGCGGGTATGGCTACACCTTC. This rearrangement joins TRBV4-2 to TRBJ1-2; perhaps TRBD1 as D (6 bases). The ends were cut back, 0 bases at V and 5 bases at J, with 19 bases in the middle. This CDR3 region has 17 residues. Germline loops: CDR1 LGHNA, CDR2 YNFKEQ.

V is TRBV20-1 and J is TRBJ2-1, with TRBD2 identical over 11 bases. Germline V gene sequence: CDR1 DFQATT, CDR2 SNEGSKA (reference sequence). There are 14 residues in the CDR3. V was clipped by 6 bases and J by 3 bases; unmatched bases: 4. CDR3 nucleotides: TGCAGTGCGCTACTAGCGGGGGACTACAATGAGCAGTTCTTC. Translating gives CSALLAGDYNEQFF.

V gene TRBV7-9 combines with J gene TRBJ2-1; the match to TRBD2 covers 7 bases. Germline-derived CDR1 and CDR2 are SEHNR and FQNEAQ (reference sequence). The trim removed 4 bases at V and 6 bases at J, leaving 6 bases unmatched. This CDR3 comprises 14 residues. Here the CDR3 reads CASSWPGGGNEQFF. CDR3 nucleotides: TGTGCCAGCAGCTGGCCGGGAGGTGGCAATGAGCAGTTCTTC. The full variable domain, rest sourced from reference TRBV7-9 and TRBJ2-1, is DTGVSQNPRHKITKRGQNVTFRCDPISEHNRLYWYRQTLGQGPEFLTYFQNEAQLEKSRLLSDRFSAERPKGSFSTLEIQRTEQGDSAMYLCASSWPGGGNEQFFGPGTRLTVL.

This clonotype is a singleton in its sample. This sequence joins TRBV7-6 and TRBJ2-2; TRBD1 is a possible D gene (5 bases). The CDR3 sequence is 14 residues long. V was clipped by 5 bases and J by 2 bases, with 9 bases between them. Germline CDR1 SGHVS, CDR2 FNYEAQ. The CDR3 loop is CASSIQDNTGELFF. CDR3 DNA sequence: TGTGCCAGCAGCATACAGGACAACACCGGGGAGCTGTTTTTT.

The chain carries TRBV6-2 or TRBV6-3 and TRBJ2-5; D might be TRBD2 (5 bases). Germline CDR1 MNHEY, CDR2 SVGEGT. V gave up 0 bases and J gave up 12 bases, with 8 bases separating them. The CDR3 runs 11 residues. The CDR3 nucleotides read TGTGCCAGCAGTTACTCGAGGGCTGAGTACTTC. It codes for CASSYSRAEYF.

The chain is built from TRBV28 and TRBJ1-4; the match to TRBD1 covers 9 bases. The CDR3 contains 14 residues. Trimming at V came to 7 bases and at J to 6 bases, leaving 6 bases not matched to a gene. Per the germline V gene, CDR1 is MDHEN and CDR2 is SYDVKM. The CDR3: CASKWTGEDEKLFF. The CDR3 DNA sequence: TGTGCCAGCAAGTGGACAGGGGAGGATGAAAAACTGTTTTTT.

The chain has TRBV12-3 or TRBV12-4 and TRBJ1-6; perhaps TRBD1 as D (5 bases). CDR3 size: 15 residues. The V and J ends lost 6 bases and 10 bases respectively, with 19 bases between them. Here the CDR3 DNA reads TGTGCCAGCAGCCCTCTAGGTCAGGGAGGGTCACCCCTCCACTTT. It is translated as CASSPLGQGGSPLHF.

The chain employs TRBV5-1 and TRBJ2-3, with 8 bases matching TRBD1. Germline CDR1 SGHRS, CDR2 YFSETQ. The CDR3 consists of 15 residues. The ends lost 4 bases at V and 6 bases at J; junction bases unmatched: 10. The CDR3 reads CASSRDRTSGDTQYF. The CDR3 bases are TGCGCCAGCAGCCGGGACAGGACATCTGGCGATACGCAGTATTTT.

The CDR3 loop is CASSRTGGTEAFF. DNA of the CDR3: TGTGCCAGTAGCCGAACAGGGGGCACTGAAGCTTTCTTT. The chain joins TRBV19 to TRBJ1-1; 8 bases fit TRBD1. There are 13 residues in the CDR3. Germline lookup yields CDR1 LNHDA and CDR2 SQIVND (reference sequence). The trim removed 6 bases at V and 4 bases at J, leaving 4 bases unmatched.